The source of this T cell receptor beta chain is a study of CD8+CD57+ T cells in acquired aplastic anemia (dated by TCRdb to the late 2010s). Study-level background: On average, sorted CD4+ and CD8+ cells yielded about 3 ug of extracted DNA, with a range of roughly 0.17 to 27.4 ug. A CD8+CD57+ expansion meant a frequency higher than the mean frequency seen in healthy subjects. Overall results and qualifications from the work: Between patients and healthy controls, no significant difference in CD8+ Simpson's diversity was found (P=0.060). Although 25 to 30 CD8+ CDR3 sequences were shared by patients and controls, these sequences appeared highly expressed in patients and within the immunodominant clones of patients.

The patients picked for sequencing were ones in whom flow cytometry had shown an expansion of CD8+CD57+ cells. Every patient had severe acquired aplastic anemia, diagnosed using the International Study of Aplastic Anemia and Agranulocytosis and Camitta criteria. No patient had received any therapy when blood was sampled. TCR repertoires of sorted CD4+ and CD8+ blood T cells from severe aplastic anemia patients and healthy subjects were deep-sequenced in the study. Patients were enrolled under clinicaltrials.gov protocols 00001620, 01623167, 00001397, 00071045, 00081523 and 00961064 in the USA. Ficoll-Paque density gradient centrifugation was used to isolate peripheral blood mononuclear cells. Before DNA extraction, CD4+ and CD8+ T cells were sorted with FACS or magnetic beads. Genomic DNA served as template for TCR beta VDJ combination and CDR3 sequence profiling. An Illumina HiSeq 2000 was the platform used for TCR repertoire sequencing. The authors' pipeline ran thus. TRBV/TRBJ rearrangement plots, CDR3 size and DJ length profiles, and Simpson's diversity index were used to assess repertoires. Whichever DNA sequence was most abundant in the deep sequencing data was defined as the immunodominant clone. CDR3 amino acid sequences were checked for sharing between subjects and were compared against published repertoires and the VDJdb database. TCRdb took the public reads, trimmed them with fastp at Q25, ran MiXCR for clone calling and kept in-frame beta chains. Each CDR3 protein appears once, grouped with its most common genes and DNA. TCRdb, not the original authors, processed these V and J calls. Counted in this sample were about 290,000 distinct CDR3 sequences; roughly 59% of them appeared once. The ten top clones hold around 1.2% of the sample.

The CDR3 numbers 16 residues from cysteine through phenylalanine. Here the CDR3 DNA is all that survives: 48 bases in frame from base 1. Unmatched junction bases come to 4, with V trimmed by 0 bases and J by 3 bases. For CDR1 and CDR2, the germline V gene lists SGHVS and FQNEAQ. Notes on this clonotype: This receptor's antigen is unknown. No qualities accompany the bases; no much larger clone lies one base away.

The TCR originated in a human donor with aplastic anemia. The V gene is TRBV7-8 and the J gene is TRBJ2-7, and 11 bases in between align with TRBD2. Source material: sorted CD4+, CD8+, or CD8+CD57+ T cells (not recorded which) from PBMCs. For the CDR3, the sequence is CASSLASLAGGYEQYF. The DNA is TGTGCCAGCAGCTTAGCGAGTCTAGCGGGGGGCTACGAGCAGTACTTC.